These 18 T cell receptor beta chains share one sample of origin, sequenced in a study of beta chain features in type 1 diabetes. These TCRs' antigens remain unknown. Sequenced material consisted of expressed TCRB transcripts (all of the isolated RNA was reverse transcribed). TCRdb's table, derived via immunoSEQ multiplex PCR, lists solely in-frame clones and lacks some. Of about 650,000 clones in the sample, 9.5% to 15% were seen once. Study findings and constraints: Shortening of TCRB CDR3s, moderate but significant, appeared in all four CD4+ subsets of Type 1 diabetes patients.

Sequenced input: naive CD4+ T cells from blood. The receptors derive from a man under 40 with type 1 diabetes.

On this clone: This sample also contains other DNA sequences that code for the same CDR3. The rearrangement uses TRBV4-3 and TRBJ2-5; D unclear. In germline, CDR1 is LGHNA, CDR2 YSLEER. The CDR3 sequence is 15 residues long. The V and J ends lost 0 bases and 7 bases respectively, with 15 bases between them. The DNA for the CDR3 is TGCGCCAGCAGCCAAGAGAATAGGGCTCTGGGGACCCAGTACTTC. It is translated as CASSQENRALGTQYF.

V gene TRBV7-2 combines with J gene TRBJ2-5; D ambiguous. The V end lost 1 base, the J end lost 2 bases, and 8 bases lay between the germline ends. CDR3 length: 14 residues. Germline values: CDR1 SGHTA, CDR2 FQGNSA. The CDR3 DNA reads TGTGCCAGCAGCTTAGTGACAATACAAGAGACCCAGTACTTC. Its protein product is CASSLVTIQETQYF.

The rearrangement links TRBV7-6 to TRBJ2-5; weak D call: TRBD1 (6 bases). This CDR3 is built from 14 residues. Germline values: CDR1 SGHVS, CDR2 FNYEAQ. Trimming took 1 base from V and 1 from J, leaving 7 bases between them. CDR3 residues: CASSLDRVQETQYF. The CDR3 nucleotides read TGTGCCAGCAGCTTAGACAGGGTCCAAGAGACCCAGTACTTC.

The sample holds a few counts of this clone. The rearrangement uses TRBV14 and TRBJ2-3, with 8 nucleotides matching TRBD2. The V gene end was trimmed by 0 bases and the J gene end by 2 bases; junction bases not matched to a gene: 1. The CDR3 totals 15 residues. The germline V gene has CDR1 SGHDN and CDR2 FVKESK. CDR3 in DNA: TGTGCCAGCAGCCAAGAGCGGGGGGTCACAGATACGCAGTATTTT. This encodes CASSQERGVTDTQYF.

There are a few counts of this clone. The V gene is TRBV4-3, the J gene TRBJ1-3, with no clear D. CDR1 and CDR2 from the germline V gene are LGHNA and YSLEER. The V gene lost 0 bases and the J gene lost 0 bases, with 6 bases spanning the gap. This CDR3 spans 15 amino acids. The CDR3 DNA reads TGCGCCAGCAGCCAAGAAGAGAGCTCTGGAAACACCATATATTTT. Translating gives CASSQEESSGNTIYF.

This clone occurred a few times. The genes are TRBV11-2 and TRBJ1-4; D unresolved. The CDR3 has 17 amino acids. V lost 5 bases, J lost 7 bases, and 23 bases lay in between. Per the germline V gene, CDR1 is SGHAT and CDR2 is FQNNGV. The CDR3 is CASSPLGSGPRAEKLFF. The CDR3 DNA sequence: TGTGCCAGCAGCCCTCTTGGGTCAGGACCGAGGGCTGAAAAACTGTTTTTT.

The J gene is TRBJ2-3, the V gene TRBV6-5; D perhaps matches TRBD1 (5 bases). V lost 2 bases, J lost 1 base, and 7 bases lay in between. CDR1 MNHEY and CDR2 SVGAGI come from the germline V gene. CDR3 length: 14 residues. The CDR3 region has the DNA TGTGCCAGCAGTTACATGGGGCGCACAGATACGCAGTATTTT. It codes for CASSYMGRTDTQYF.

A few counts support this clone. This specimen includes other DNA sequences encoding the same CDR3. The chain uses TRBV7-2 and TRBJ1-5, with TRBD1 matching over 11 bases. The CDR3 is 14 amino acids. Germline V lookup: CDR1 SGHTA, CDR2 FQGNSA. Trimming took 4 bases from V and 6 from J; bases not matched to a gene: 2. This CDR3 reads CASSSGQGGQPQHF. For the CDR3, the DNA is TGTGCCAGCAGCTCGGGACAGGGGGGTCAGCCCCAGCATTTT.

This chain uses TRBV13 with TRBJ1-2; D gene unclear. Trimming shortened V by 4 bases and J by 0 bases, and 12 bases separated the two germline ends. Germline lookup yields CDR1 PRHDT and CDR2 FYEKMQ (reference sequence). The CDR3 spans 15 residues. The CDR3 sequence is CASSSSEGPNYGYTF. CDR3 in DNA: TGTGCCAGCAGCTCCTCTGAGGGTCCTAACTATGGCTACACCTTC.

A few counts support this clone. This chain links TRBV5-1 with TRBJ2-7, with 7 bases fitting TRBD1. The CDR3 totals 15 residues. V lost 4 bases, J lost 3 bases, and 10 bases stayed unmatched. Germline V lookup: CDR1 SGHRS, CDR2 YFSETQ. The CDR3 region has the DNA TGCGCCAGCAGCATCAGACCGGGACAGTTCTACGAGCAGTACTTC. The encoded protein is CASSIRPGQFYEQYF.

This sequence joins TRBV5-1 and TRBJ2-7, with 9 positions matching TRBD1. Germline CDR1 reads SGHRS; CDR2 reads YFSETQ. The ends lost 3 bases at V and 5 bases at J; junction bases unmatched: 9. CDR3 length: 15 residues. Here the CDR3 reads CASSSQGAAFDEQYF. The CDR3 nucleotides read TGCGCCAGCAGCTCACAGGGGGCGGCGTTCGACGAGCAGTACTTC.

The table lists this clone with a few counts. CDR3 in amino acids: CASSIAGRNYGYTF. CDR3 coding DNA: TGTGCCAGTAGTATAGCAGGGCGGAACTATGGCTACACCTTC. The chain joins TRBV19 to TRBJ1-2, with D maybe TRBD1 (5 bases). Looked up from germline, CDR1 is LNHDA and CDR2 is SQIVND (reference sequence). Trimming took off 1 base at V and 2 bases at J, with 8 bases between the two ends. There are 14 residues in the CDR3.

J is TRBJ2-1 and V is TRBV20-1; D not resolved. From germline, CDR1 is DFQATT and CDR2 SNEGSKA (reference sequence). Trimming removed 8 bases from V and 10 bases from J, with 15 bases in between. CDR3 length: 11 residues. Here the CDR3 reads CSFKGPREQFF. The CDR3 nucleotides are TGCAGTTTCAAGGGTCCGCGGGAGCAGTTCTTC.

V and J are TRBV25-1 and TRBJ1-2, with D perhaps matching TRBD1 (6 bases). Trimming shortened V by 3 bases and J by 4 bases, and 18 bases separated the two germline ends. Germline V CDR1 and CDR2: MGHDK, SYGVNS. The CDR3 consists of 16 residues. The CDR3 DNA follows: TGTGCCAGCAGTGATTTGTCCGGGGGGCTGAGCTATGGCTACACCTTC. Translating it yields CASSDLSGGLSYGYTF.

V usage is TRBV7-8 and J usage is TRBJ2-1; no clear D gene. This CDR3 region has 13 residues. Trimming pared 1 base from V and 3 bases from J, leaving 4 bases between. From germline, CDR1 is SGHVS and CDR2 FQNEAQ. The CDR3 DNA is TGTGCCAGCAGCTTAGGTCTCTACAATGAGCAGTTCTTC. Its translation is CASSLGLYNEQFF.

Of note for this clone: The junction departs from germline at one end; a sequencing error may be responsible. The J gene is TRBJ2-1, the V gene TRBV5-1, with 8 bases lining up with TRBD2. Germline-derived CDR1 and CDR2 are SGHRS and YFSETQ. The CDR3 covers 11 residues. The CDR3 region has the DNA TGCGCCAGCAGCTTCACTAGCGGTCATGTCTTC. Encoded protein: CASSFTSGHVF.

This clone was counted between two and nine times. The CDR3 spells CASSLSGYGYTF. The CDR3 nucleotides read TGTGCCAGCAGCCTCTCGGGCTATGGCTACACCTTC. The chain couples TRBV11-3 to TRBJ1-2; D call uncertain. V shed 5 bases and J shed 4 bases, with 8 bases lying between them. The CDR3 totals 12 residues. Germline assignment: CDR1 SGHNT and CDR2 YENEEA.

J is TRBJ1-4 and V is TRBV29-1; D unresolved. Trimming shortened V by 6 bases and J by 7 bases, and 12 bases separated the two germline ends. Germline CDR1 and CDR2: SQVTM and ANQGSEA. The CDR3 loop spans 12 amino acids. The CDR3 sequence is CSVRGDAEKLFF. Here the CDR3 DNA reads TGCAGCGTCCGTGGGGATGCTGAAAAACTGTTTTTT.